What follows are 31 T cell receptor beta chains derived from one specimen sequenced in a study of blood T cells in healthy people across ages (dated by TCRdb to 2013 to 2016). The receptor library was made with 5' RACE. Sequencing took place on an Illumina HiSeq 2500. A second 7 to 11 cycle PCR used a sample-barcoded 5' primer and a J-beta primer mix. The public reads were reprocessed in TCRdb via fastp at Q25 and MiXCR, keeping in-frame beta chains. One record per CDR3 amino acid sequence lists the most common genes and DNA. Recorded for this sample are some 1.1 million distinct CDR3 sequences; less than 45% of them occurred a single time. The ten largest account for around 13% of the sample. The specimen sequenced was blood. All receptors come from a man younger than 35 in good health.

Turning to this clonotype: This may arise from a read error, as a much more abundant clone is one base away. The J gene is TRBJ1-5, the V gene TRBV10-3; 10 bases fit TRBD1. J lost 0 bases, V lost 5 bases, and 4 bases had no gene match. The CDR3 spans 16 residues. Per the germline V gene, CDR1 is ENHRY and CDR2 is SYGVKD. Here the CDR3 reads CAISLGQGNSNQPQHF. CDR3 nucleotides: TGTGCCATCAGTCTGGGACAGGGGAATAGCAATCAGCCCCAGCATTTT.

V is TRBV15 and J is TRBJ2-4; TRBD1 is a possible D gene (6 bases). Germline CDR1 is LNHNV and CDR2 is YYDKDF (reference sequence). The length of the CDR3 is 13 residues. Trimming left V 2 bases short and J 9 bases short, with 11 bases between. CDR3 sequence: CATSRSGEGIQYF. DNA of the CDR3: TGTGCCACCAGCAGATCAGGGGAAGGCATTCAGTACTTC.

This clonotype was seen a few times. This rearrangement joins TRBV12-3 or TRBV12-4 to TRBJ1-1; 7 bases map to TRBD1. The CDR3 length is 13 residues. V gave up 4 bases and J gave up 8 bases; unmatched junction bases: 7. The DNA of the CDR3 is TGTGCCAGCAGTTCCGACAGGGTCAGCGAAGCTTTCTTT. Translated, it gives CASSSDRVSEAFF.

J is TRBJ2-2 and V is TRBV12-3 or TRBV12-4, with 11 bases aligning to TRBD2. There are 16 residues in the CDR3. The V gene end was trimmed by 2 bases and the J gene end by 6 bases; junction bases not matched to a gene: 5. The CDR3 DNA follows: TGTGCCAGCAGTTTATTAGGGACTAGCGGCCCCGGGGAGCTGTTTTTT. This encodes CASSLLGTSGPGELFF.

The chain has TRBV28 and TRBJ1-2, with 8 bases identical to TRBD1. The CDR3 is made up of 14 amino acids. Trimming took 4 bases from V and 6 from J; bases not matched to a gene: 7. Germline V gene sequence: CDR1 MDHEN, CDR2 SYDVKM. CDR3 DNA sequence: TGTGCCAGCAGTTCCTCCGGACAGGGCAATGGCTACACCTTC. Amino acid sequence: CASSSSGQGNGYTF.

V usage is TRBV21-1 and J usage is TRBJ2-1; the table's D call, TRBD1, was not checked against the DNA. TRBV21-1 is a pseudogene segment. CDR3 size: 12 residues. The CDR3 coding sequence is TGTGCCAGCAGCAATTCCCCGGGCGAGCAGTTCTTC. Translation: CASSNSPGEQFF.

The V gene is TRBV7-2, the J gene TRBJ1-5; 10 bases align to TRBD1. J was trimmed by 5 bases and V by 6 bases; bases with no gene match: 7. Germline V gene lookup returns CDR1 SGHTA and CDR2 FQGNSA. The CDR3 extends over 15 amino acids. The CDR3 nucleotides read TGTGCCAGCAGTATGACAGGGGGCGCGGATCAGCCCCAGCATTTT. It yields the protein CASSMTGGADQPQHF.

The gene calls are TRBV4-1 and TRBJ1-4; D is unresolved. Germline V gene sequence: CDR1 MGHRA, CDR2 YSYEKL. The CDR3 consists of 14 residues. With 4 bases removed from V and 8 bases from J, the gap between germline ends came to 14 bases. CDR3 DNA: TGCGCCAGCAGCCGGATCCCGGTGCGAGAAAAACTGTTTTTT. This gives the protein CASSRIPVREKLFF.

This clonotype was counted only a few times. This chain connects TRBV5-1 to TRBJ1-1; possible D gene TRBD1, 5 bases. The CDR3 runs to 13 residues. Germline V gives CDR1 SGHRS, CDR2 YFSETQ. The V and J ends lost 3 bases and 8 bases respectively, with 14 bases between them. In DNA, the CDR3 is TGCGCCAGCAGCTCATTGCCCGGGACCGAAGCTTTCTTT. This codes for CASSSLPGTEAFF.

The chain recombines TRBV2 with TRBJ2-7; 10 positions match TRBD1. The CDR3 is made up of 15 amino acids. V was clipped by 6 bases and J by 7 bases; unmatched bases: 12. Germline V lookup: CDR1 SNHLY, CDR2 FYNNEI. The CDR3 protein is CASRGDRGIYNEQYF. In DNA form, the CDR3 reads TGTGCCAGCAGAGGGGACAGGGGAATATACAATGAGCAGTACTTC.

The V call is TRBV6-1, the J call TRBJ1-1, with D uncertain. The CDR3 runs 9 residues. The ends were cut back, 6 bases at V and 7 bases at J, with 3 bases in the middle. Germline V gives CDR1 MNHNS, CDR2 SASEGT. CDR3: CASRGEAFF. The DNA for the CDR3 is TGTGCCAGCAGGGGTGAAGCTTTCTTT.

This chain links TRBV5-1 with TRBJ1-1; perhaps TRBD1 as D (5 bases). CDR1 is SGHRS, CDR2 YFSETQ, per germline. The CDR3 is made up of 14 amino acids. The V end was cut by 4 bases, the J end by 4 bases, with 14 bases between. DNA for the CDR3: TGCGCCAGCAGCCCCGTGGGGGAGGGCACTGAAGCTTTCTTT. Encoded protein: CASSPVGEGTEAFF.

CDR3 bases: TGTGCCAGCGCCGGGCCTCAAGAGACCCAGTACTTC. It specifies CASAGPQETQYF. The rearrangement links TRBV6-2 or TRBV6-3 to TRBJ2-5; D call uncertain. V dropped 8 bases and J dropped 2 bases, with 9 bases sitting between them. CDR3 length equals 12 residues. Germline V lookup: CDR1 MNHEY, CDR2 SVGEGT.

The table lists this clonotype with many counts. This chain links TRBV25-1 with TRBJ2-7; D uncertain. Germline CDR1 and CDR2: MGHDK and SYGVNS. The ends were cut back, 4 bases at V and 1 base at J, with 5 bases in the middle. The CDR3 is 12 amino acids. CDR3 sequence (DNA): TGTGCCAGCAGTGTTACGTCCTACGAGCAGTACTTC. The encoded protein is CASSVTSYEQYF.

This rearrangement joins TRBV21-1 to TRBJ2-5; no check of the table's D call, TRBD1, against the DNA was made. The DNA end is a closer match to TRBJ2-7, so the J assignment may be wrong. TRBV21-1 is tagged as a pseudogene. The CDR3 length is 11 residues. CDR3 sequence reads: CAKERGHEQYF. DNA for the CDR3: TGTGCCAAGGAGAGGGGGCACGAGCAGTACTTC.

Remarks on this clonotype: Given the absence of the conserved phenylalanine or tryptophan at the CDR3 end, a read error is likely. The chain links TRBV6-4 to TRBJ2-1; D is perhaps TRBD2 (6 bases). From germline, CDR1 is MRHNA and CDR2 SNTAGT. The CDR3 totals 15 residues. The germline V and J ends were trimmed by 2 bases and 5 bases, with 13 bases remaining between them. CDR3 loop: CASSDGRDSNNEQFV. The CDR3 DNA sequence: TGTGCCAGCAGTGACGGTCGGGACTCAAACAATGAGCAGTTCGTC.

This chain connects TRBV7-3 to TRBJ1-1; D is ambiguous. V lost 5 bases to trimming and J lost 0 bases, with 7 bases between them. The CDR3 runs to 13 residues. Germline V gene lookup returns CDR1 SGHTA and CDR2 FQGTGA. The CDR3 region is CASSNAMNTEAFF. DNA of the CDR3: TGTGCCAGCAGCAACGCCATGAACACTGAAGCTTTCTTT.

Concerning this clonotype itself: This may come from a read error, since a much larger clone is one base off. The DNA for the CDR3 is TGTGCCAGCGGTACCAACACATATACGCAGTATTTT. Translation gives CASGTNTYTQYF. The chain is built from TRBV27 and TRBJ2-3; no firm D call. Germline V gene lookup returns CDR1 MNHEY and CDR2 SMNVEV (reference sequence). This CDR3 spans 12 amino acids.

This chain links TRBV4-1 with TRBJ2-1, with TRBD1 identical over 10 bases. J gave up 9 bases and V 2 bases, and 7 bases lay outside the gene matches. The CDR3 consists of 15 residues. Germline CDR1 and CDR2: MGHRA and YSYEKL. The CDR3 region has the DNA TGCGCCAGCAGCCAATATGGACAGGGGGGAGCTGAGCAGTTCTTC. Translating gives CASSQYGQGGAEQFF.

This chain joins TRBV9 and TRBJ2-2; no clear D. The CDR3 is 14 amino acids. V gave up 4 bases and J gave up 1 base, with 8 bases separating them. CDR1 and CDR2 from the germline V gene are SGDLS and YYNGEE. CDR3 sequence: CASSPLVNTGELFF. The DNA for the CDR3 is TGTGCCAGCAGCCCCCTAGTGAACACCGGGGAGCTGTTTTTT.

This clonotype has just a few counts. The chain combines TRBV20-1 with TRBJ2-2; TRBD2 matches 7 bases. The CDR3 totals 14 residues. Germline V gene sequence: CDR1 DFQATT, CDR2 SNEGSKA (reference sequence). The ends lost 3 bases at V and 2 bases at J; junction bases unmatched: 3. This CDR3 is CSARTSRNTGELFF. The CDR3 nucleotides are TGCAGTGCTAGGACTAGCCGCAACACCGGGGAGCTGTTTTTT.

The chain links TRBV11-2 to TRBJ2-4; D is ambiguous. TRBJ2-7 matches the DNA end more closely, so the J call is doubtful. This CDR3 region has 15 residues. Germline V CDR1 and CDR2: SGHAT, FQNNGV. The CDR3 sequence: CASSLVPDGSYEQYF. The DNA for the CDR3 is TGTGCCAGCAGCTTAGTTCCGGACGGTTCCTACGAGCAGTACTTC.

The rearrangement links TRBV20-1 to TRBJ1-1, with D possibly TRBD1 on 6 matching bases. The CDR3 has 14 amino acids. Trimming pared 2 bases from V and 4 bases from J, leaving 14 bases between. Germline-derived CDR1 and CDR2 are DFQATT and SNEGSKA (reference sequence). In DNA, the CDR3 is TGCAGTGCTAGATCGGGATCGGGGGCCACTGAAGCTTTCTTT. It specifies CSARSGSGATEAFF.

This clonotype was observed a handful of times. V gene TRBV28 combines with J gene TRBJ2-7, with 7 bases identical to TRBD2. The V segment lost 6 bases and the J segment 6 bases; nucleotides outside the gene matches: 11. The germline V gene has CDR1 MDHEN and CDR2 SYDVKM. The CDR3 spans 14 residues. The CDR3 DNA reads TGTGCCAGCAGACGGGACTACGCCCTCCGCGAGCAGTACTTC. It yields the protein CASRRDYALREQYF.

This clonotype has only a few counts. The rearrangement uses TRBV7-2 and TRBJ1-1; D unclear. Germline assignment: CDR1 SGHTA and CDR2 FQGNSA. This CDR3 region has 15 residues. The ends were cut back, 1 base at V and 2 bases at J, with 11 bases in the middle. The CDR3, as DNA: TGTGCCAGCAGCTTAGGGGTCCAAGCTAACACTGAAGCTTTCTTT. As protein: CASSLGVQANTEAFF. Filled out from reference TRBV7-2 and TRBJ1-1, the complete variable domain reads GAGVSQSPSNKVTEKGKDVELRCDPISGHTALYWYRQSLGQGLEFLIYFQGNSAPDKSGLPSDRFSAERTGGSVSTLTIQRTQQEDSAVYLCASSLGVQANTEAFFGQGTRLTVV.

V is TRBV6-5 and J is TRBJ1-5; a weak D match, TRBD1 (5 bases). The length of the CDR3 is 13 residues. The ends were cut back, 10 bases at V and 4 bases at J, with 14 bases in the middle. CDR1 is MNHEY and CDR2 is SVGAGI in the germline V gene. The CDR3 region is CATRGRENQPQHF. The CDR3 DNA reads TGTGCCACCCGTGGCAGGGAAAATCAGCCCCAGCATTTT.

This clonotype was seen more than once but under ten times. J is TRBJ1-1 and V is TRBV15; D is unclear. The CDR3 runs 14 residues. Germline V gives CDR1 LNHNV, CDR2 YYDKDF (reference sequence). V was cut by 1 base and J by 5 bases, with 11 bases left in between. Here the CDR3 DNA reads TGTGCCACCAGCAGAGCTGGGTGGGGTACTGAAGCTTTCTTT. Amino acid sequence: CATSRAGWGTEAFF.

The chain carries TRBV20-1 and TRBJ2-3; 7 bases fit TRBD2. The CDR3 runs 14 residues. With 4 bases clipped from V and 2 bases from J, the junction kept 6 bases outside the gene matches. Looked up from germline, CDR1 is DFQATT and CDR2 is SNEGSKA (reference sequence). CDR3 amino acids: CSATKRGFTDTQYF. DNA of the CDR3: TGCAGTGCTACAAAGCGGGGCTTCACAGATACGCAGTATTTT.

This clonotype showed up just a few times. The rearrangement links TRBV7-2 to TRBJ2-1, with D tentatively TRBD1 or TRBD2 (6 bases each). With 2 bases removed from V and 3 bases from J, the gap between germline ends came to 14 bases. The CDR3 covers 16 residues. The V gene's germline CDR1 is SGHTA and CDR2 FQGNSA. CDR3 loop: CASSLNSGAVYNEQFF. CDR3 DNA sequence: TGTGCCAGCAGCTTAAACTCGGGGGCCGTCTACAATGAGCAGTTCTTC.

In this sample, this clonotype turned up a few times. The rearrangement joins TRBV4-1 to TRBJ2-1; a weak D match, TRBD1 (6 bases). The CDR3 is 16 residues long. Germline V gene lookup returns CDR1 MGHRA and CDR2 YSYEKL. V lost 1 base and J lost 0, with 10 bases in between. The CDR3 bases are TGCGCCAGCAGCCAAGTGGACAGAAGCTCCTACAATGAGCAGTTCTTC. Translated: CASSQVDRSSYNEQFF.

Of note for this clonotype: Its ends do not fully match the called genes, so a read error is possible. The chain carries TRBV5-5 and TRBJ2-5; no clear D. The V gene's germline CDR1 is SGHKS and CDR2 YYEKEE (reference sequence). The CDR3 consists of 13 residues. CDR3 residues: CVSSPWAQETQYF. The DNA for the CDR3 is TGTGTCAGCAGCCCTTGGGCACAAGAGACCCAGTACTTC.